This passage covers 16 T cell receptor beta chains from one sample sequenced in a study of blood T cell repertoires in COVID-19 (dated by TCRdb to 2018 to 2020). Library generation was performed with the immunoSEQ multiplex PCR assay. Entries here come from immuneACCESS through TCRdb and include only in-frame sequences with V and J called. Some clones fail to appear in such tables; in the studies checked, an unresolved V gene covers under half of the shortfall, and the cause of the remainder is unknown. Present in this sample are tens of thousands of clones, roughly 81% of which were seen just once. The top ten clones comprise 20% to 25% of the sample. Sample: peripheral blood. These TCRs come from a woman aged 70 to 79 with acute or convalescent COVID-19.

There are a few counts of this clone. CDR3 DNA sequence: TGTGCCAGCAGCTTGAAGTACGCGGAAAAACTGTTTTTT. Its translation: CASSLKYAEKLFF. The chain has TRBV7-9 and TRBJ1-4, with D unresolved. The CDR3 sequence is 13 residues long. V lost 3 bases to trimming and J lost 8 bases, with 10 bases between them. Per the germline V gene, CDR1 is SEHNR and CDR2 is FQNEAQ (reference sequence).

The chain couples TRBV6-6 to TRBJ2-7; D is possibly TRBD1 (6 bases). V was pared by 6 bases and J by 4 bases, with 10 bases between. Germline V CDR1 and CDR2: MNHNY, SVGAGI (reference sequence). This CDR3 is 12 amino acids long. In nucleotides, the CDR3 is TGTGCCAGCAGCCCCAGGGGTTACGAGCAGTACTTC. This translates into CASSPRGYEQYF.

The chain links TRBV29-1 to TRBJ1-2; D unclear. This CDR3 spans 16 amino acids. Germline V gene sequence: CDR1 SQVTM, CDR2 ANQGSEA. Trimming left V 1 base short and J 2 bases short, with 17 bases between. CDR3 coding DNA: TGCAGCGTTGAAGGGCCAAGGAGCCCTAGGAACTATGGCTACACCTTC. Translating gives CSVEGPRSPRNYGYTF.

With regard to this clone: At one of its ends the junction is not consistent with the germline gene, which may arise from a read error. DNA of the CDR3: TGTGCCGGCAGTTTATTCGGGGGCGAGCAGTACTTC. Translating it yields CAGSLFGGEQYF. The gene calls are TRBV27 and TRBJ2-7; the D gene is possibly TRBD2 (6 bases). This CDR3 region has 12 residues. Germline CDR1 is MNHEY and CDR2 is SMNVEV (reference sequence).

This clone was seen more than once but under ten times. The chain employs TRBV5-4 and TRBJ1-2; D unresolved. CDR3 length: 14 amino acids. In germline, CDR1 is SGHNT, CDR2 YYREEE (reference sequence). V was pared by 4 bases and J by 0 bases, with 10 bases between. The CDR3 DNA reads TGTGCCAGCAGCCCTCCCGTGTCTAACTATGGCTACACCTTC. Translation gives CASSPPVSNYGYTF. The entire variable domain, with the rest obtained from reference TRBV5-4 and TRBJ1-2, is as follows: ETGVTQSPTHLIKTRGQQVTLRCSSQSGHNTVSWYQQALGQGPQFIFQYYREEENGRGNFPPRFSGLQFPNYSSELNVNALELDDSALYLCASSPPVSNYGYTFGSGTRLTVV.

V and J are TRBV28 and TRBJ2-3; 7 bases are a match to TRBD2. V lost 11 bases and J lost 5; bases outside the gene matches: 13. Germline values: CDR1 MDHEN, CDR2 SYDVKM. The CDR3 spans 14 residues. The CDR3 nucleotides read TGTGCCTCCAATCGGGCGGGAGCTGGAGATACGCAGTATTTT. Amino acids: CASNRAGAGDTQYF.

J is TRBJ1-3 and V is TRBV15; 7 bases match TRBD1. The trim removed 3 bases at V and 0 bases at J, leaving 2 bases unmatched. CDR3 length: 15 amino acids. Per germline, CDR1 LNHNV and CDR2 YYDKDF (reference sequence). CDR3 DNA: TGTGCCACCAGCAGGGACAGGCACTCTGGAAACACCATATATTTT. Translation gives CATSRDRHSGNTIYF.

V usage is TRBV6-2 or TRBV6-3 and J usage is TRBJ2-3, with 10 bases matching TRBD2. This CDR3 is 14 amino acids long. V lost 6 bases and J lost 9; bases outside the gene matches: 9. Per the germline V gene, CDR1 is MNHEY and CDR2 is SVGEGT. The CDR3 spells CASSPSSGGRTQYF. The CDR3 region has the DNA TGTGCCAGCAGCCCCTCTAGCGGGGGCCGGACGCAGTATTTT.

The chain couples TRBV6-2 or TRBV6-3 to TRBJ1-5, with 10 bases lining up with TRBD1. After removal of 0 bases from V and 12 bases from J, the junction contained 11 bases not matched to a gene. The length of the CDR3 is 16 residues. CDR1 and CDR2 from the germline V gene are MNHEY and SVGEGT. The CDR3 reads CASSYSGQGGSSRQHF. The CDR3 DNA reads as TGTGCCAGCAGTTACTCCGGACAGGGGGGGTCCAGTCGCCAGCATTTT.

The chain joins TRBV28 to TRBJ2-2, with 11 bases aligning to TRBD2. CDR1 and CDR2 from the germline V gene are MDHEN and SYDVKM. V was pared by 3 bases and J by 5 bases, with 2 bases of the junction left unmatched. The CDR3 runs to 15 residues. CDR3 in DNA: TGTGCCAGCAGTTTTCTAGCGGGAGGAACCGGGGAGCTGTTTTTT. It translates to CASSFLAGGTGELFF.

The rearrangement joins TRBV7-8 to TRBJ1-2; 10 bases are shared with TRBD1. Germline V gives CDR1 SGHVS, CDR2 FQNEAQ. V lost 5 bases, J lost 1 base, and 16 bases stayed unmatched. This CDR3 is 19 amino acids long. CDR3 amino acids: CASSTESRQGARFNYGYTF. The CDR3 DNA reads TGTGCCAGCAGCACCGAATCTAGACAGGGGGCTCGTTTTAACTATGGCTACACCTTC.

This clone showed up just a few times. The chain employs TRBV11-2 and TRBJ2-1; D is unclear. Per the germline V gene, CDR1 is SGHAT and CDR2 is FQNNGV. The CDR3 totals 13 residues. V was pared by 1 base and J by 4 bases, with 5 bases between. The DNA of the CDR3 is TGTGCCAGCAGCTTAGGACTTTACAATGAGCAGTTCTTC. It codes for CASSLGLYNEQFF.

The chain recombines TRBV5-1 with TRBJ2-2, with 12 positions matching TRBD2. The CDR3 runs to 16 residues. The V gene end was trimmed by 4 bases and the J gene end by 7 bases; junction bases not matched to a gene: 8. The V gene's germline CDR1 is SGHRS and CDR2 YFSETQ. CDR3 nucleotide sequence: TGCGCCAGCAGCCCCCGGCTAGCGGGAGGGATCGGGGAGCTGTTTTTT. This sequence encodes CASSPRLAGGIGELFF.

The chain carries TRBV4-2 and TRBJ2-1; TRBD1 agrees at 9 bases. The CDR3 sequence is 16 residues long. Trimming at V came to 1 base and at J to 1 base, leaving 2 bases not matched to a gene. Germline CDR1 reads LGHNA; CDR2 reads YNFKEQ. DNA of the CDR3: TGTGCCAGCAGCCAAGGGGGACAGGGTTCCTACAATGAGCAGTTCTTC. Translating gives CASSQGGQGSYNEQFF.

CDR3 amino acids: CASSRDRANSPLHF. CDR3 in DNA: TGTGCCAGCAGCCGGGACAGGGCTAATTCACCCCTCCACTTT. The chain joins TRBV3-1 (or the pseudogene TRBV3-2) to TRBJ1-6, with TRBD1 identical over 9 bases. With 4 bases clipped from V and 6 bases from J, the junction kept 1 base outside the gene matches. The V gene's germline CDR1 is LGHDT and CDR2 YNNKEL (reference sequence). The CDR3 totals 14 residues.

V usage is TRBV2 and J usage is TRBJ1-2; TRBD1 matches at 7 bases. The CDR3 length is 13 residues. Trimming took 6 bases from V and 4 from J; bases not matched to a gene: 5. Looked up from germline, CDR1 is SNHLY and CDR2 is FYNNEI. The CDR3: CASRGDSFYGYTF. The CDR3 coding sequence is TGTGCCAGCAGGGGGGACAGCTTCTATGGCTACACCTTC.